This TCR beta chain was captured by sequencing in a study of post-analysis software for immune sequencing data (dated by TCRdb to 2015 to 2017). For context, the study as a whole: Disease courses on record covered relapsing-remitting, secondary progressive and progressive-relapsing multiple sclerosis, though some patients had no subtype annotation. The patient repertoires were compared against about a dozen previously published healthy control repertoires obtained from donors aged roughly 6 to 25 years. A subset of samples was prepared in parallel using single-end sample barcoding, then pooled and co-amplified after Illumina adapter ligation.

Concerning this clonotype itself: Its antigen target is currently unknown. Base qualities were left out, and no much larger clone turns up one base away.

Beyond this particular receptor, the publication reports: Compared with controls, multiple sclerosis patients had significantly lower normalized Chao1 diversity, a finding suggesting substantial peripheral T-cell clonal expansion. Patients showed significantly higher frequencies than controls for about 5 TRBV segments, among them TRBV5-6, TRBV5-1 and TRBV20-1. The multiple sclerosis patient group was slightly younger than the control group. Strong co-clustering of samples prepared in the same batch was shown by direct clustering with F measure, prompting a batch-effect correction.

To demonstrate the VDJtools post-analysis software, the study profiled TCR beta repertoires from the peripheral blood of about 13 young patients with multiple sclerosis. The multiple sclerosis patients were children and adolescents ranging in age from roughly 6 to 15 years. The library was produced with PCR. Sequenced using an Illumina HiSeq 2500. To reduce PCR and sequencing biases, unique molecular identifiers were incorporated into the TCR beta cDNA libraries. Approximately 500,000 cDNA molecules were obtained for every 1 to 10 million input T cells, so each molecule roughly corresponded to one T cell. The same protocol used for the earlier healthy control dataset was applied to prepare and sequence the patient libraries. Samples belonging to the same batch were prepared together, multiplexed and sequenced on a shared HiSeq lane. On the authors' methods: MIGEC handled the raw barcoded reads, throwing out single-read molecular identifier groups before consensus assembly and CDR3 extraction. VDJtools was used for post-analysis of the clonotype tables, and diversity was normalized by down-sampling every dataset to the size of the smallest sample. Repertoire overlap clustering matched CDR3 amino acid but not nucleotide sequences to correct batch-related cross-sample contamination. TCRdb ran its own pipeline on the public reads, namely fastp trimming at Q25 and MiXCR clone calling, and kept in-frame beta chains. For every CDR3 protein sequence, its rows merge into one entry that carries the most common genes and DNA. For this entry, the V and J calls and clone size follow TCRdb and not the study's own pipeline. This sample holds under 650,000 distinct CDR3 sequences; around 40% were observed only once. The leading ten clones occupy 1.5% to 2% of the sample.

V drops 5 bases and J drops 1 base, leaving 11 bases in between. CDR1 and CDR2, looked up from the germline V gene, are MNHEY and SVGAGI. CDR3 length: 14 amino acids, cysteine to phenylalanine. The only DNA kept is the CDR3, 42 bases in frame from the first base. The chain is encoded by TRBV6-5 joined to TRBJ1-2; confidence is insufficient to name the D gene. Sample: blood. The TCR was taken from a girl aged 10-17 years with multiple sclerosis. The sequenced DNA: TGTGCCAGCAGTAGATTTGGGAGTAACTATGGCTACACCTTC. This gives the protein CASSRFGSNYGYTF.